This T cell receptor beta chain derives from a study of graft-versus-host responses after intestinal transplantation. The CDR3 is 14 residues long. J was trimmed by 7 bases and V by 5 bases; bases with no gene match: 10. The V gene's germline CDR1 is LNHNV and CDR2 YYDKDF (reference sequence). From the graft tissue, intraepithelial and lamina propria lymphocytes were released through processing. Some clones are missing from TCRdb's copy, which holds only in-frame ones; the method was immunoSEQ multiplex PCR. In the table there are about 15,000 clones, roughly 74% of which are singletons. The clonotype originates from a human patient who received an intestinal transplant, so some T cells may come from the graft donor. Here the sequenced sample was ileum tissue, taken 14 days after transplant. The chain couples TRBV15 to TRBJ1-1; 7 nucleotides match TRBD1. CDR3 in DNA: TGTGCCACCAGCGGGGCTAGGGGGCTGTTTGAAGCTTTCTTT. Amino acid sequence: CATSGARGLFEAFF.